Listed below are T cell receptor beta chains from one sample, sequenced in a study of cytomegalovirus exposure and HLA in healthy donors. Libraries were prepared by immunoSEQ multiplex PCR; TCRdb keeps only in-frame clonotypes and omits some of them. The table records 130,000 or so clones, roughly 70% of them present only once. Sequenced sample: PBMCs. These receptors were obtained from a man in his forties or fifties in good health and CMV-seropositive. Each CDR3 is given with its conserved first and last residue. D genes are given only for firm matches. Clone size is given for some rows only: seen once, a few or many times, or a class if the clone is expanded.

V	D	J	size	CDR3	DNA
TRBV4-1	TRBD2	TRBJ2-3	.	CASSVELAGGNTQYF	TGCGCCAGCAGCGTTGAGCTAGCGGGGGGAAATACGCAGTATTTT
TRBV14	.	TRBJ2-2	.	CASSQLFGNGELFF	TGTGCCAGCAGCCAACTTTTCGGGAACGGGGAGCTGTTTTTT
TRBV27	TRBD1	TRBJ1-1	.	CASSLVRGTGSGGAFF	TGTGCCAGCAGTTTAGTTCGGGGGACAGGGTCCGGGGGAGCTTTCTTT
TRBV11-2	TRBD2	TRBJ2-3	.	CASTLKTSGSPRRTDTQYF	TGTGCCAGCACCCTGAAGACTAGCGGGAGCCCGCGGCGGACAGATACGCAGTATTTT
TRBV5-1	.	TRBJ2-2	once	CASSPSLAANTGELFF	TGCGCCAGCAGTCCAAGTTTAGCCGCGAACACCGGGGAGCTGTTTTTT
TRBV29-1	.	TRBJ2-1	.	CSVVASSYNEQFF	TGCAGCGTTGTCGCGAGCTCCTACAATGAGCAGTTCTTC
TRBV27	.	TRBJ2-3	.	CASSLWGTFTDTQYF	TGTGCCAGCAGTTTATGGGGGACTTTCACAGATACGCAGTATTTT
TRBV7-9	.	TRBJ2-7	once	CASSQGGVTYEQYF	TGTGCCAGCAGCCAGGGGGGAGTTACCTACGAGCAGTACTTC
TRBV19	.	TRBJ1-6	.	CASKPHGTNSPLHF	TGTGCCAGTAAACCTCACGGGACAAATTCACCCCTCCACTTT
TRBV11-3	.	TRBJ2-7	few	CASSLSSAQEGYEQYF	TGTGCCAGCAGCTTAAGTTCCGCCCAGGAGGGATACGAGCAGTACTTC